This TCR beta chain was identified during a study of T cell changes during pregnancy in multiple sclerosis (dated by TCRdb to between 2018 and 2021). For context, the study as a whole: The study examined how the T cell repertoire changed over the course of pregnancy in women with multiple sclerosis.

This clone was recorded once. Its antigen remains undetermined. Base qualities are not recorded, but no much larger clone differs from it by a single base. After removal of 0 bases from V and 1 base from J, the junction retains 2 bases not matched to a gene. Looking up the germline V gene (reference sequence) yields CDR1 GTSNPN and CDR2 SVGIG. The CDR3 runs 15 amino acids, cysteine and phenylalanine included. Just CDR3 DNA is preserved here, 45 bases in frame from base 1. Library method: the immunoSEQ multiplex PCR assay. This is the immuneACCESS table as TCRdb keeps it, with only in-frame sequences that have V and J called. A part of the clones is gone; compared with another copy, unresolved V genes explain less than half, and the rest is unexplained. This sample lists about 60,000 clones; 91% were detected once. The biggest ten clones account for about 0.49% of the sample.

The TCR comes from a female donor in good health, enrolled as a control in a pregnancy study. The chain employs TRBV30 and TRBJ2-3; TRBD1 fits 9 bases in the junction. Sequencing was performed on CD4+ T cells from peripheral blood mononuclear cells, taken after pregnancy. The CDR3 reads CAWSVQGAGTDTQYF. Read as DNA, the sequence is TGTGCCTGGAGTGTACAGGGGGCAGGCACAGATACGCAGTATTTT.